This T cell receptor (beta chain) was sequenced during a study of identical twins. TCRdb re-called the 5' RACE reads with MiXCR, one entry per CDR3 protein. The profile covers just under 550,000 distinct CDR3 sequences, with roughly 15% appearing a single time and around 0.48% taken by the ten largest. Only a few counts were recorded for this clonotype. The CDR3 sequence is 14 residues long. CDR1 DFQATT and CDR2 SNEGSKA come from the germline V gene (reference sequence). Between the trimmed V and J ends, which lost 3 bases and 2 bases, there was a span of 13 bases. The sample was also reused in another study, on yellow fever vaccine responses in identical twins.

The sample taken for sequencing was CD4+ T cells sorted from blood. The chain employs TRBV20-1 and TRBJ1-1, with a weak D call TRBD1 (6 bases). The receptor's source is a woman in her late teens or twenties in good health. CDR3 loop: CSARGGGTNTEAFF. CDR3 bases: TGCAGTGCTAGGGGCGGGGGGACAAACACTGAAGCTTTCTTT.